The subject of this entry is one T cell receptor (beta chain). Its antigen remains unidentified. This specimen comes from a study of shared clonotypes between healthy human individuals. Study-wide background: Serving as donors were a couple of women and three men, whose ages spanned 18 to 49.

V shed 5 bases, J shed 4 bases, and the junction held 10 bases outside the gene matches. CDR3 length equals 15 residues. Germline V lookup: CDR1 KGHSH, CDR2 LQKENI. Overall study findings and caveats: Only blood was sampled; tissue repertoires likely differ.

This table comes from immunoSEQ multiplex PCR, and its TCRdb copy is limited to in-frame clones, with some not included. The table records roughly 2.2 million clones, roughly 90% of them present only once. The TCR comes from a man younger than 30 in good health. Some clones in this sample may be carry-over from other donors' samples. The specimen was naive CD4+ T cells from PBMCs. Subset indicated: CD45RA+ positively selected. The chain has TRBV18 and TRBJ1-2, with 7 bases that match TRBD1. DNA for the CDR3: TGTGCCAGCTCAGCCGTCAGGGACAGTAGCTATGGCTACACCTTC. Translated: CASSAVRDSSYGYTF.